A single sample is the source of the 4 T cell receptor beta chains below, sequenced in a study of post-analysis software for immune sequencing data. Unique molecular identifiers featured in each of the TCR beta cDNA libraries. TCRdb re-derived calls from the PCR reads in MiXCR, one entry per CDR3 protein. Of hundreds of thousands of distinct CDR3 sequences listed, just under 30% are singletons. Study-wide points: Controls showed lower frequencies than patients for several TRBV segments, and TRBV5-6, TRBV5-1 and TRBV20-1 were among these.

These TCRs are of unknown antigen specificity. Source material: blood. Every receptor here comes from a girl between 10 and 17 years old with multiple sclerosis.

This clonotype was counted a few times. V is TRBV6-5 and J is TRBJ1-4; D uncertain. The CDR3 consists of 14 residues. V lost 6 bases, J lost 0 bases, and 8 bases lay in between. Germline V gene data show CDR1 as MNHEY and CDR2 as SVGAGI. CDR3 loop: CASRREPTNEKLFF. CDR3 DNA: TGTGCCAGCAGAAGGGAGCCAACTAATGAAAAACTGTTTTTT.

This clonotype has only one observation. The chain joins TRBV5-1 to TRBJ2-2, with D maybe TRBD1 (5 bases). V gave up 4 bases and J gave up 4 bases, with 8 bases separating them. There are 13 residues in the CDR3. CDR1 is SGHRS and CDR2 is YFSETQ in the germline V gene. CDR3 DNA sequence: TGCGCCAGCAGCAGGGGTCTCACCGGGGAGCTGTTTTTT. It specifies CASSRGLTGELFF.

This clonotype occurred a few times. CDR3 sequence (DNA): TGCGCCAGCAGCCTGAAGAGTCTTCCGGTTCGGGGGGCGAAAAACATTCAGTACTTC. Amino acids: CASSLKSLPVRGAKNIQYF. V gene TRBV4-3 combines with J gene TRBJ2-4; D may be TRBD2 (7 bases). V lost 4 bases and J 4 bases, leaving 26 bases between the germline ends. Germline lookup yields CDR1 LGHNA and CDR2 YSLEER. The CDR3 runs 19 residues.

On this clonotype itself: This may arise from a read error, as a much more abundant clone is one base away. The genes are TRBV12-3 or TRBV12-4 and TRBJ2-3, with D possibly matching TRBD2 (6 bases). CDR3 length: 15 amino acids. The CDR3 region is CASSFRGTSTDTEYF. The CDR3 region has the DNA TGTGCCAGCAGTTTTCGCGGAACTAGCACAGATACGGAGTATTTT.